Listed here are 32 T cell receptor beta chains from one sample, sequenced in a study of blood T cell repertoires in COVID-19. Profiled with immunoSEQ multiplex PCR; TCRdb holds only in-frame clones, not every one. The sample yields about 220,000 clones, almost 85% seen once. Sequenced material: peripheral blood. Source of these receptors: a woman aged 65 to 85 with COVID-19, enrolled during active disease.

The CDR3: CASSLDGSGTEAFF. DNA for the CDR3: TGTGCCAGCAGCTTAGACGGCTCGGGCACTGAAGCTTTCTTT. J is TRBJ1-1 and V is TRBV11-3, with D hard to call. Germline V lookup: CDR1 SGHNT, CDR2 YENEEA. Trimming left V 0 bases short and J 4 bases short, with 9 bases between. The CDR3 extends over 14 amino acids.

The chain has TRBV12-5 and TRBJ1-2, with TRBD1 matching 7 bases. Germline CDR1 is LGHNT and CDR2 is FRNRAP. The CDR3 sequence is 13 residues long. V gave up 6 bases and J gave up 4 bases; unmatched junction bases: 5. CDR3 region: CASGEGQFYGYTF. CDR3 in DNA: TGTGCTAGTGGGGAGGGACAGTTCTATGGCTACACCTTC.

CDR3 residues: CASRGGGAQHF. The CDR3 nucleotides are TGTGCCAGCAGGGGGGGAGGAGCCCAGCATTTT. The V gene is TRBV2, the J gene TRBJ1-5; the D gene is possibly TRBD1 (5 bases). The CDR3 contains 11 residues. Trimming stripped 6 bases from V and 11 bases from J, with 11 bases between. Germline V lookup: CDR1 SNHLY, CDR2 FYNNEI.

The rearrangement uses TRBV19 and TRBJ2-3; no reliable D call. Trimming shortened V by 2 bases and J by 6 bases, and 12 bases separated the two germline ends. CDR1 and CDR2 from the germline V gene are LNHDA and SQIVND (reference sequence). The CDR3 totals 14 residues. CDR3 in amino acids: CASSIPSGGDTQYF. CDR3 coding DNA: TGTGCCAGTAGTATACCTTCGGGTGGTGATACGCAGTATTTT.

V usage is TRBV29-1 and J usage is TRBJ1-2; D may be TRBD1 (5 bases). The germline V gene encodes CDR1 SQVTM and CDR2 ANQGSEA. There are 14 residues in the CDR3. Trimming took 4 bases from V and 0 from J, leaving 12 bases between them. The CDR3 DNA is TGCAGCGTTGGCGAGGACACTTCTAACTATGGCTACACCTTC. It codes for CSVGEDTSNYGYTF. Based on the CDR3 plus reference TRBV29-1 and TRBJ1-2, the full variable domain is SAVISQKPSRDICQRGTSLTIQCQVDSQVTMMFWYRQQPGQSLTLIATANQGSEATYESGFVIDKFPISRPNLTFSTLTVSNMSPEDSSIYLCSVGEDTSNYGYTFGSGTRLTVV.

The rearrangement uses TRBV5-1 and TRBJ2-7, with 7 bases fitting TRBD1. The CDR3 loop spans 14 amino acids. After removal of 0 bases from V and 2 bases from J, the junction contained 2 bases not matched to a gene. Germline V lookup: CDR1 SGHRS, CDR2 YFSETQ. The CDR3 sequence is CASSLGDSAYEQYF. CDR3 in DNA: TGCGCCAGCAGCTTGGGGGACAGCGCCTACGAGCAGTACTTC.

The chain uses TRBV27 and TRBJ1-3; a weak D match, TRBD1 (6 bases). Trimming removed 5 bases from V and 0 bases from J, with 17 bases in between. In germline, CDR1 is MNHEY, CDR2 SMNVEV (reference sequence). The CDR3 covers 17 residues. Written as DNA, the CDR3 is TGTGCCAGCAGTGAAACCCCACGGGACATCTCTGGAAACACCATATATTTT. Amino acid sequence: CASSETPRDISGNTIYF.

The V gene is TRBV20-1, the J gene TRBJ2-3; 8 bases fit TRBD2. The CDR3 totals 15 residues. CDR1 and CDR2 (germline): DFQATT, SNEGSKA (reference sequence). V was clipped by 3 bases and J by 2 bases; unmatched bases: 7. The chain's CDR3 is CSASRAGDITDTQYF. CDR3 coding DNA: TGCAGTGCTAGTAGAGCGGGAGATATCACAGATACGCAGTATTTT.

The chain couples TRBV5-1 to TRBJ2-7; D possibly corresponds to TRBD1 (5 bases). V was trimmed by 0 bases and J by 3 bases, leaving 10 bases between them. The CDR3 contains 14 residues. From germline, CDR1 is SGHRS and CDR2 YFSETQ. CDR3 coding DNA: TGCGCCAGCAGCTTGGCTCAGGGCCTCTACGAGCAGTACTTC. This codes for CASSLAQGLYEQYF.

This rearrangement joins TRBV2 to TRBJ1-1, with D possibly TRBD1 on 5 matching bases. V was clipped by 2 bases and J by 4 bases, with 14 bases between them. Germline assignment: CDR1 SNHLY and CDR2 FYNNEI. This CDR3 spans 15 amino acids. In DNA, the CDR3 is TGTGCCAGCAGTGAAATGGGGGGGAAGGGCACTGAAGCTTTCTTT. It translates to CASSEMGGKGTEAFF.

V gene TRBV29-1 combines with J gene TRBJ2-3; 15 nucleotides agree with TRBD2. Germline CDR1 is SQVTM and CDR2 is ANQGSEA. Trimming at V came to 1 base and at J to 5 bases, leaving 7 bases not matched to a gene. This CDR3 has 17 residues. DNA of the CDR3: TGCAGCGTTGAAGCGTGGACTAGCGGGGGGGCGGGAGATACGCAGTATTTT. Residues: CSVEAWTSGGAGDTQYF.

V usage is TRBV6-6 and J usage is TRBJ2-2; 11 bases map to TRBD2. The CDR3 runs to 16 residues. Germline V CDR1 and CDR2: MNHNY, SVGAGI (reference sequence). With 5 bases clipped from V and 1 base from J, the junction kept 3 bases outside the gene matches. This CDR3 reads CASSQGLAVNTGELFF. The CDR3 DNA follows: TGTGCCAGCAGTCAGGGACTAGCGGTGAACACCGGGGAGCTGTTTTTT.

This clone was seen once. The CDR3, as DNA: TGTGCCAGCAGCTTAGCAGGGGGATTGATGAACACTGAAGCTTTCTTT. Its protein product is CASSLAGGLMNTEAFF. The chain uses TRBV11-3 and TRBJ1-1, with 7 positions matching TRBD1. The CDR3 length is 16 residues. From germline, CDR1 is SGHNT and CDR2 YENEEA. V lost 1 base to trimming and J lost 0 bases; unmatched junction nucleotides: 5.

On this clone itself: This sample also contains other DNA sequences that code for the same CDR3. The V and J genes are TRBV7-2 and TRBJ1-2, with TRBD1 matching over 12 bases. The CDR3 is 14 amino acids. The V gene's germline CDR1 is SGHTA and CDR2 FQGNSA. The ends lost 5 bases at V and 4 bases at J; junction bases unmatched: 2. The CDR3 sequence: CASSLGQGAYGYTF. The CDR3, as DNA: TGTGCCAGCAGCCTGGGACAGGGGGCCTATGGCTACACCTTC.

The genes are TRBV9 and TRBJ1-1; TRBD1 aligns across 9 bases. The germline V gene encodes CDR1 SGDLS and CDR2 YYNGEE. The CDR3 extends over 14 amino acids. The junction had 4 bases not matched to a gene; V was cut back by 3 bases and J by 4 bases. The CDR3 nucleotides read TGTGCCAGCAGCGAACAGGGGGCCGTCACTGAAGCTTTCTTT. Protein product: CASSEQGAVTEAFF.

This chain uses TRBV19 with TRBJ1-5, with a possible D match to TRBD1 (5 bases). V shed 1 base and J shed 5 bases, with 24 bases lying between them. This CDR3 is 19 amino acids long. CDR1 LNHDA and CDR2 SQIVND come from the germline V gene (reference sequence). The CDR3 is CASSIVLETARLDDQPQHF. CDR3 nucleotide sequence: TGTGCCAGTAGTATAGTTCTTGAGACAGCACGATTAGATGATCAGCCCCAGCATTTT.

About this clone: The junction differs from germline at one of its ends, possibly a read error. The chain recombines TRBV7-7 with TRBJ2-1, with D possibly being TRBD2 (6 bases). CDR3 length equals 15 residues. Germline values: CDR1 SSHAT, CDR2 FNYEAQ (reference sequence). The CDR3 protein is CASSFSHTGANEQFF. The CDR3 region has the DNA TGTGCTAGCAGCTTCAGCCACACGGGAGCAAATGAGCAGTTCTTC.

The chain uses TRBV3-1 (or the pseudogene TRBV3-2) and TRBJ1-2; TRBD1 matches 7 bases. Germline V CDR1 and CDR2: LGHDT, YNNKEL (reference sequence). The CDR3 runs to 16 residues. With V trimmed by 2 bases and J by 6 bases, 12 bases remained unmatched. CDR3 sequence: CASSQLHRDSRHGYTF. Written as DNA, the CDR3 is TGTGCCAGCAGCCAACTTCACCGGGACAGCCGACATGGCTACACCTTC.

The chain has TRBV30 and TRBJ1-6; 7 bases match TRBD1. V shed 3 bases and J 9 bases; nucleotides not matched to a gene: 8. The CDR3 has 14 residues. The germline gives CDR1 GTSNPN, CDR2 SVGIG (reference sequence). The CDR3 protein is CAWSPGQQGSPLHF. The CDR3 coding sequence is TGTGCCTGGAGCCCGGGACAGCAGGGTTCACCCCTCCACTTT.

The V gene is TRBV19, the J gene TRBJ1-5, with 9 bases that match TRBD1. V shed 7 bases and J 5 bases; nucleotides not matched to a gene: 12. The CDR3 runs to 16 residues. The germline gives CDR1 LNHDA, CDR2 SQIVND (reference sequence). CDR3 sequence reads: CASKFLGQGMDQPQHF. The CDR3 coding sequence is TGTGCCAGTAAATTTTTAGGACAGGGGATGGATCAGCCCCAGCATTTT.

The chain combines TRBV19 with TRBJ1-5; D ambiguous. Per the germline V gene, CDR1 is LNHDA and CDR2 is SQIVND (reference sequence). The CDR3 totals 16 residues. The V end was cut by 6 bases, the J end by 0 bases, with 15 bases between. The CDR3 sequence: CASSPPGFHSNQPQHF. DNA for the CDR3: TGTGCCAGTAGCCCACCGGGTTTCCATAGCAATCAGCCCCAGCATTTT.

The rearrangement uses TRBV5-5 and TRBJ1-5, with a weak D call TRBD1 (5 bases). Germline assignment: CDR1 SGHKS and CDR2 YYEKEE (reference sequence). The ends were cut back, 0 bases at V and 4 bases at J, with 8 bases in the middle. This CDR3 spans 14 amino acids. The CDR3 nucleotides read TGTGCCAGCAGCTTGGCGCGGGGGAATCAGCCCCAGCATTTT. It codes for CASSLARGNQPQHF.

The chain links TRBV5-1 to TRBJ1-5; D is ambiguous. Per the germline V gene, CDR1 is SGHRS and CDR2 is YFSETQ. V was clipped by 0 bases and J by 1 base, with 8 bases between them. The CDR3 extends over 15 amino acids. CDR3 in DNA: TGCGCCAGCAGCTTGGACGGGGTCAGCAATCAGCCCCAGCATTTT. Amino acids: CASSLDGVSNQPQHF. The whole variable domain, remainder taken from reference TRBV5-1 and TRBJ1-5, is KAGVTQTPRYLIKTRGQQVTLSCSPISGHRSVSWYQQTPGQGLQFLFEYFSETQRNKGNFPGRFSGRQFSNSRSEMNVSTLELGDSALYLCASSLDGVSNQPQHFGDGTRLSIL.

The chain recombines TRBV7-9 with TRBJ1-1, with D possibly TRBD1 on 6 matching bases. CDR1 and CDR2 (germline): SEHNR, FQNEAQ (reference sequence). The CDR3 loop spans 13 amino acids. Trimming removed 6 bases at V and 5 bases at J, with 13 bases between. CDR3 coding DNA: TGTGCCAGCAGAACAGGGAGTCGAACTGAAGCTTTCTTT. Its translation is CASRTGSRTEAFF.

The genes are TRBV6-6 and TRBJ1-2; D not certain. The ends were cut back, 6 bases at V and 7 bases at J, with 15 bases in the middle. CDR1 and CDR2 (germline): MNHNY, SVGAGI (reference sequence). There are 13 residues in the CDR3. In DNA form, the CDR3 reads TGTGCCAGCAGCCTCGACAAAGATCGTGGCTACACCTTC. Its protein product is CASSLDKDRGYTF.

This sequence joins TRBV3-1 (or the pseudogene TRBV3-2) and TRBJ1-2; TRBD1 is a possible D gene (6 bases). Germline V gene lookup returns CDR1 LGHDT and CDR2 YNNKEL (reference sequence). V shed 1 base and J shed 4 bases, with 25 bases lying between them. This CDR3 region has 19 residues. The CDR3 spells CASSQVSYVGALGGYGYTF. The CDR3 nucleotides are TGTGCCAGCAGCCAAGTATCTTATGTGGGGGCCCTAGGAGGCTATGGCTACACCTTC.

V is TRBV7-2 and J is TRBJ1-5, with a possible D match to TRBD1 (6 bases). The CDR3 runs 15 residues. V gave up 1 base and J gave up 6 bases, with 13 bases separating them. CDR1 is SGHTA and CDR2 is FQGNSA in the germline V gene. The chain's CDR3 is CASSLGGGLTQPQHF. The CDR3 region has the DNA TGTGCCAGCAGCTTAGGCGGGGGCTTGACTCAGCCCCAGCATTTT. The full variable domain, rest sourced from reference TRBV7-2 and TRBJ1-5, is GAGVSQSPSNKVTEKGKDVELRCDPISGHTALYWYRQSLGQGLEFLIYFQGNSAPDKSGLPSDRFSAERTGGSVSTLTIQRTQQEDSAVYLCASSLGGGLTQPQHFGDGTRLSIL.

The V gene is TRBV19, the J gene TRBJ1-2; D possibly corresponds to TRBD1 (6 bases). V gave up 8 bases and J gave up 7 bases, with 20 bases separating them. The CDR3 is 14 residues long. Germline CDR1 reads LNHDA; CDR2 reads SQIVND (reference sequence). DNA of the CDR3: TGTGCCAGTGAGCCGATACAGGGTAGGGGTGGCTACACCTTC. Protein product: CASEPIQGRGGYTF.

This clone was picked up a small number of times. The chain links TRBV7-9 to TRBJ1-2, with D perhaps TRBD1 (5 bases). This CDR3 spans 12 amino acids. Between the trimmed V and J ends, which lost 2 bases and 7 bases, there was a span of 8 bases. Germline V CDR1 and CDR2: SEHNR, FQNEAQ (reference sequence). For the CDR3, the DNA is TGTGCCAGCAGCTTAAAGCAGGGTGGCTACACCTTC. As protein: CASSLKQGGYTF.

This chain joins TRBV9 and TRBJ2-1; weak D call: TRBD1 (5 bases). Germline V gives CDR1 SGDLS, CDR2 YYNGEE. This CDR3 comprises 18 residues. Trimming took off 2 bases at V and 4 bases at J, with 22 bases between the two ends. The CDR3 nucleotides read TGTGCCAGCAGCGTCACCCCTATAGGGGTCAGCCGATACAATGAGCAGTTCTTC. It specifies CASSVTPIGVSRYNEQFF. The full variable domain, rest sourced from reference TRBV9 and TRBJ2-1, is DSGVTQTPKHLITATGQRVTLRCSPRSGDLSVYWYQQSLDQGLQFLIQYYNGEERAKGNILERFSAQQFPDLHSELNLSSLELGDSALYFCASSVTPIGVSRYNEQFFGPGTRLTVL.

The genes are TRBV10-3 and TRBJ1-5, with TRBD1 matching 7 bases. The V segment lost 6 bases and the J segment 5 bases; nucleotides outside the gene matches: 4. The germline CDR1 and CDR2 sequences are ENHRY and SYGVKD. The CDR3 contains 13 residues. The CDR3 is CAIRLGTDQPQHF. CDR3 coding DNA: TGTGCCATCAGACTAGGGACAGATCAGCCCCAGCATTTT.

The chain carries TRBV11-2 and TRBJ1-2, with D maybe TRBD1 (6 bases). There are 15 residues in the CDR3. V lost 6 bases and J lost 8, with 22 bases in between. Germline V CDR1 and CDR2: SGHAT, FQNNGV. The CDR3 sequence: CASSPLITGSGGYTF. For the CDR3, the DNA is TGTGCCAGCAGTCCGCTTATCACAGGGTCAGGCGGCTACACCTTC.